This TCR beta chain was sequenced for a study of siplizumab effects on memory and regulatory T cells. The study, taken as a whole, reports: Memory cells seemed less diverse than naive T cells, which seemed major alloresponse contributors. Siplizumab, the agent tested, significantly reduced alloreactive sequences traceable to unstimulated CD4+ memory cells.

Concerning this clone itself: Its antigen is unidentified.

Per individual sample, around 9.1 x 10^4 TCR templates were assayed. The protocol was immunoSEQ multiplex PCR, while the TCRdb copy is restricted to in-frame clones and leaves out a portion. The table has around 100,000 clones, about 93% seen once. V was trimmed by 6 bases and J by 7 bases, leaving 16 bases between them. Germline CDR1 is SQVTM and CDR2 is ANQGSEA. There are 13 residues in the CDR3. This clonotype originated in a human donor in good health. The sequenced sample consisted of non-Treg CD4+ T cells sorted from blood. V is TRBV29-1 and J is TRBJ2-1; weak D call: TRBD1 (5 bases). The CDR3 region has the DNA TGCAGCGTGGCGCAGGCCCAGGGTAATGAGCAGTTCTTC. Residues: CSVAQAQGNEQFF.